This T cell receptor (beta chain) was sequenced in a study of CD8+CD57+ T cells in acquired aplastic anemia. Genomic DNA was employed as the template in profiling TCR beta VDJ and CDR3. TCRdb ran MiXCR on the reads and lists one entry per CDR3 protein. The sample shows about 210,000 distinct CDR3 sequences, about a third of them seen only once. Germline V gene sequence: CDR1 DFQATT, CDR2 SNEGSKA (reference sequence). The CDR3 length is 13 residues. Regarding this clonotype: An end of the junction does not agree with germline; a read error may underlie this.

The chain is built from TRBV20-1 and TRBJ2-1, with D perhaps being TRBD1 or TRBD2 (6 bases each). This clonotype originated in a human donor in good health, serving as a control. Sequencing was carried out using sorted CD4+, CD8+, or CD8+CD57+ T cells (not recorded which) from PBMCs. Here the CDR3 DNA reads TGCAGTGCTGCGAGGGGGGTCGACGGTGAGCAGCTCTTC. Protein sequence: CSAARGVDGEQLF.